The sequence of this TCR beta chain was determined in a study of response to subunit inactivated influenza vaccine. Study-wide results and limits: The authors suggested that every seasonal influenza vaccination recruits few new T cells.

CDR1 is DFQATT, CDR2 SNEGSKA, per germline (reference sequence). Between the trimmed V and J ends, which lost 7 bases and 3 bases, there was a span of 19 bases. The CDR3 covers 14 residues. Each CDR3 protein is one row after TCRdb ran MiXCR on the RT-PCR reads. Here the sample spans hundreds of thousands of distinct CDR3 sequences, around 13% being singletons. This clonotype was detected only a few times. Its specificity is unknown. The sample was PBMCs from blood, taken around 14 days before vaccination. The rearrangement joins TRBV20-1 to TRBJ2-7, with a tentative D call TRBD1 (5 bases). This TCR was recovered from a man aged 45-65 years who received an inactivated influenza vaccine. The CDR3 coding sequence is TGCAGTGTCAGAGAAGGGGCCAGGAGCTACGAGCAGTACTTC. Translated: CSVREGARSYEQYF.